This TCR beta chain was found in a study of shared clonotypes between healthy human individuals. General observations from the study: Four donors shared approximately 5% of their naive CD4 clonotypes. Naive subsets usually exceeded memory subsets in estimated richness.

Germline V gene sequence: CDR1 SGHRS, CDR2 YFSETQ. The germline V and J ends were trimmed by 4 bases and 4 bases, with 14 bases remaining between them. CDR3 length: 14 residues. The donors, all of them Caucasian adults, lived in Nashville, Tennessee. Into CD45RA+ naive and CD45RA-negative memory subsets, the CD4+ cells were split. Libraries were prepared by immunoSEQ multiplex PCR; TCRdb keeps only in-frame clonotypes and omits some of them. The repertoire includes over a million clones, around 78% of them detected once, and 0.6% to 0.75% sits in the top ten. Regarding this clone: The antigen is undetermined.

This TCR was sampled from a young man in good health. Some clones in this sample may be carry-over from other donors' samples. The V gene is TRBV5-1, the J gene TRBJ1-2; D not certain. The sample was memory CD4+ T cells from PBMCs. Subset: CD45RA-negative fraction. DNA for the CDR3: TGCGCCAGCAGCCCCACCGACGGAACCTATGGCTACACCTTC. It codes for CASSPTDGTYGYTF.